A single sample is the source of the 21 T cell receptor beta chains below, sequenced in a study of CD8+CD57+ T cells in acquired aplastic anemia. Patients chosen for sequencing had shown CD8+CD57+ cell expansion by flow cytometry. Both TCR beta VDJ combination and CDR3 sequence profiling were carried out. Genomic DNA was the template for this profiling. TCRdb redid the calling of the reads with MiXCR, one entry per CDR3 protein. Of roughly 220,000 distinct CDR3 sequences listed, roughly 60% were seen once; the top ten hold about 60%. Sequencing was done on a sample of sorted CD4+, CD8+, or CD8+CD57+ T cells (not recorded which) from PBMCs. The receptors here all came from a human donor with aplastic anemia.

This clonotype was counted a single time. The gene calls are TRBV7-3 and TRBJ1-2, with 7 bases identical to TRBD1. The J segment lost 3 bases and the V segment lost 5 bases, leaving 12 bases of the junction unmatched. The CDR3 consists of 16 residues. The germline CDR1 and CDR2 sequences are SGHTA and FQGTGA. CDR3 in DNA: TGTGCCAGCAGCCAAGCCGGGACAGAGTTTTACTATGGCTACACCTTC. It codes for CASSQAGTEFYYGYTF.

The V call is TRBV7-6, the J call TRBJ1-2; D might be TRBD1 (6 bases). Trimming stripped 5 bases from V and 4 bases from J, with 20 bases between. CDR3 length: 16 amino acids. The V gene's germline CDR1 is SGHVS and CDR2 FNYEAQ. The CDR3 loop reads CASSRGQRGGFYGYTF. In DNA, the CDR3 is TGTGCCAGCAGCCGTGGACAGCGGGGAGGTTTCTATGGCTACACCTTC. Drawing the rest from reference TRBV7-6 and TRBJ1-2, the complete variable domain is GAGVSQSPRYKVTKRGQDVALRCDPISGHVSLYWYRQALGQGPEFLTYFNYEAQQDKSGLPNDRFSAERPEGSISTLTIQRTEQRDSAMYRCASSRGQRGGFYGYTFGSGTRLTVV.

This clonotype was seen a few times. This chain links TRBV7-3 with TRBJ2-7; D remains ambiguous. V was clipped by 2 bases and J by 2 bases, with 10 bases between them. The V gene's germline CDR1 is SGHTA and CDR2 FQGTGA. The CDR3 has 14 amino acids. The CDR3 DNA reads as TGTGCCAGCAGCTTATCTCCCGGAACCTACGAGCAGTACTTC. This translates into CASSLSPGTYEQYF.

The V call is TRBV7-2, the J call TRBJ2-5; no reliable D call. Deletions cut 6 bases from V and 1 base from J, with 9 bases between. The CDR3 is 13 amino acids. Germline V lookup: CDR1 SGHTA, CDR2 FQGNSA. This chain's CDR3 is CASRRDLQETQYF. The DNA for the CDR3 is TGTGCCAGCAGAAGAGACCTCCAAGAGACCCAGTACTTC.

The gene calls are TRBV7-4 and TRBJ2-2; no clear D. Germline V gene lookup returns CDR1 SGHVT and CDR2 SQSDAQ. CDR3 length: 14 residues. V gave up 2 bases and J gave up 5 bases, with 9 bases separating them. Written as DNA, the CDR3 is TGTGCCAGCAGCTTACGCCAAGCGACCGGGGAGCTGTTTTTT. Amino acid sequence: CASSLRQATGELFF. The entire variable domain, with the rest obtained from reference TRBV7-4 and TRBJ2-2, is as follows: GAGVSQSPRYKVAKRGRDVALRCDSISGHVTLYWYRQTLGQGSEVLTYSQSDAQRDKSGRPSGRFSAERPERSVSTLKIQRTEQGDSAVYLCASSLRQATGELFFGEGSRLTVL.

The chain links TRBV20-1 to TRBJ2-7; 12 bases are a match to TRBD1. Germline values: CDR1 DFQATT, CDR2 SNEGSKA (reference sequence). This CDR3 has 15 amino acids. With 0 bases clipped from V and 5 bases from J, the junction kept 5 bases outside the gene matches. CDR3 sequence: CSARDGGTGGHEQYF. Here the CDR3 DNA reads TGCAGTGCTAGAGATGGGGGGACAGGGGGCCACGAGCAGTACTTC.

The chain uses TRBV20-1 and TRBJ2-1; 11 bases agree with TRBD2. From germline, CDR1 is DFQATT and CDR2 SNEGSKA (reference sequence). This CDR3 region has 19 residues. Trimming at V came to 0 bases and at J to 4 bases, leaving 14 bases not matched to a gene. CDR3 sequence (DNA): TGCAGTGCTAGAGATCTTAGCGGGAGGGCCACTTCACTGTACAATGAGCAGTTCTTC. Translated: CSARDLSGRATSLYNEQFF.

CDR3 protein: CASRRGAIQETQYF. In nucleotides, the CDR3 is TGTGCCAGCCGCCGGGGCGCCATCCAAGAGACCCAGTACTTC. The V call is TRBV12-3 or TRBV12-4, the J call TRBJ2-5, with D perhaps given as TRBD1 or TRBD2 (5 bases each). The CDR3 has 14 amino acids. Trimming took off 8 bases at V and 1 base at J, with 14 bases between the two ends.

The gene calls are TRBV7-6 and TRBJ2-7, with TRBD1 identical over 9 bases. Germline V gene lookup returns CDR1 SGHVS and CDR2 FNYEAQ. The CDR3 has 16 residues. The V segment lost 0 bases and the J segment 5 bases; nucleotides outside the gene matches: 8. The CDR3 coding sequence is TGTGCCAGCAGCTTAGCGCCGGGACAGGGTTCCCACGAGCAGTACTTC. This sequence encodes CASSLAPGQGSHEQYF.

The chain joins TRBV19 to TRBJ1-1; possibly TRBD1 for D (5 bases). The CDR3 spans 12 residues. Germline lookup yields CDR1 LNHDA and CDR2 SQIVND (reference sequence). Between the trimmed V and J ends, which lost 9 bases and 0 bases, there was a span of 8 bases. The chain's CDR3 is CASRQMNTEAFF. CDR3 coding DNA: TGTGCCAGCCGACAGATGAACACTGAAGCTTTCTTT.

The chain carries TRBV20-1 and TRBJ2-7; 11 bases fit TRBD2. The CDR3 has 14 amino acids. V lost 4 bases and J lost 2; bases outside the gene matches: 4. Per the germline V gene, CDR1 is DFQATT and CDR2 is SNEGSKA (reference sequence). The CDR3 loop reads CSATLAGDPYEQYF. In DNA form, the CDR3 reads TGCAGTGCTACACTAGCGGGAGATCCCTACGAGCAGTACTTC.

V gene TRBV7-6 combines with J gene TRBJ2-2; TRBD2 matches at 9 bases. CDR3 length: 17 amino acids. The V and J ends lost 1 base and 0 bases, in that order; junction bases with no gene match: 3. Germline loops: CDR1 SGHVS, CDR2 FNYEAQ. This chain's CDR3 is CASSLGASGTNTGELFF. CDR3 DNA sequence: TGTGCCAGCAGCTTAGGGGCTAGCGGGACGAACACCGGGGAGCTGTTTTTT.

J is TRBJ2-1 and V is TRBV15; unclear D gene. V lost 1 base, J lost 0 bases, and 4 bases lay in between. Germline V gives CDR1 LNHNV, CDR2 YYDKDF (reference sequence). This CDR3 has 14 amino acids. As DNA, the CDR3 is TGTGCCACCAGCAGAGGGGACTCCTACAATGAGCAGTTCTTC. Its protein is CATSRGDSYNEQFF.

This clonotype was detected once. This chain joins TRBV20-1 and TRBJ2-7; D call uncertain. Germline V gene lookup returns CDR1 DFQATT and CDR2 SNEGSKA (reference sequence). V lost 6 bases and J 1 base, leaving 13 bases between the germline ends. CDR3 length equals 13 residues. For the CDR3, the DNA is TGCAGTGCCAACCGGGTCGTTTCCTACGAGCAGTACTTC. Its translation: CSANRVVSYEQYF.

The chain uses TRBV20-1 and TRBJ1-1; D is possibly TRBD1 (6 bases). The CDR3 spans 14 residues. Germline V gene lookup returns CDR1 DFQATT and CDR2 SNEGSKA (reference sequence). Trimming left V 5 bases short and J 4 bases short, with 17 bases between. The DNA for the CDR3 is TGCAGTGCTGATACAGGGTTGGGGGTCACTGAAGCTTTCTTT. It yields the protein CSADTGLGVTEAFF.

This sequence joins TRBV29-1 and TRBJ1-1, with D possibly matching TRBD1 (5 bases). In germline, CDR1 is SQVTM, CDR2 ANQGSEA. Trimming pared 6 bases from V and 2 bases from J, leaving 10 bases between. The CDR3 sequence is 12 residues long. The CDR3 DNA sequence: TGCAGCGTAGACCAGGGAAACACTGAAGCTTTCTTT. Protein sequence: CSVDQGNTEAFF.

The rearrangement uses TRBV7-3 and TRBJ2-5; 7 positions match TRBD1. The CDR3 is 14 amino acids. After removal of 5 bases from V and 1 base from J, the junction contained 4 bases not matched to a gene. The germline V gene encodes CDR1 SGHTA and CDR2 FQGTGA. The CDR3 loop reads CASSRQGVQETQYF. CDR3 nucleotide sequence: TGTGCCAGCAGCAGACAGGGAGTCCAAGAGACCCAGTACTTC.

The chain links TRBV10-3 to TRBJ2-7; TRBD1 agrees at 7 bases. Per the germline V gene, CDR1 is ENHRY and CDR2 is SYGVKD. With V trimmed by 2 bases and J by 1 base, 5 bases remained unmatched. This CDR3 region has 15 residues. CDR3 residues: CAISEKGTESYEQYF. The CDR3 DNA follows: TGTGCCATCAGTGAGAAAGGGACAGAGTCCTACGAGCAGTACTTC.

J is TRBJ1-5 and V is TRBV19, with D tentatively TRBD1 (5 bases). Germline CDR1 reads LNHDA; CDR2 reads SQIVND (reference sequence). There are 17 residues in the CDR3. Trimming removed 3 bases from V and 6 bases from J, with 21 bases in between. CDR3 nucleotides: TGTGCCAGTAGTATGATTTCGACAGTCTGGAGGGGTCAGCCCCAGCATTTT. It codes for CASSMISTVWRGQPQHF.

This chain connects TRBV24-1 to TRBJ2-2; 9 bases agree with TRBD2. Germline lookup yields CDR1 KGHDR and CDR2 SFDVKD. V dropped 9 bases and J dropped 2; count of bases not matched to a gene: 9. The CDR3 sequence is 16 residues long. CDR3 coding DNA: TGTGCCACCCGGGGGCGGGGGGGGGTCAACACCGGGGAGCTGTTTTTT. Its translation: CATRGRGGVNTGELFF.

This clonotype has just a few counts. The chain's CDR3 is CASSLAVAGYTF. The DNA of the CDR3 is TGTGCCAGCAGCTTAGCGGTGGCTGGCTACACCTTC. The chain recombines TRBV7-9 with TRBJ1-2; D remains ambiguous. CDR1 is SEHNR, CDR2 FQNEAQ, per germline (reference sequence). V was trimmed by 0 bases and J by 7 bases, leaving 6 bases between them. The CDR3 spans 12 residues.